The 10 T cell receptor beta chains given below trace back to one sample, sequenced in a study of blood T cell repertoires in COVID-19. Repertoires were generated with immunoSEQ multiplex PCR, while TCRdb's copy carries only in-frame clones and drops some. The table records approximately 350,000 clones, around four fifths of them present only once. The sample consisted of peripheral blood. The receptors shown here come from a man in his thirties or forties with active or convalescent COVID-19.

The chain carries TRBV19 and TRBJ2-2, with a possible D match to TRBD1 (6 bases). V was trimmed by 5 bases and J by 7 bases, leaving 17 bases between them. The CDR3 runs 15 residues. Germline loops: CDR1 LNHDA, CDR2 SQIVND (reference sequence). This chain's CDR3 is CASSGSGHRDGELFF. For the CDR3, the DNA is TGTGCCAGTAGTGGATCGGGACACCGAGACGGGGAGCTGTTTTTT.

The J gene is TRBJ1-4, the V gene TRBV10-3, with 10 bases aligning to TRBD1. CDR1 ENHRY and CDR2 SYGVKD come from the germline V gene. The CDR3 has 13 residues. Germline trimming cut 11 bases from V and 3 bases from J; bases unmatched to any gene: 3. The DNA of the CDR3 is TGTGCCGTCGGGACAGGGGCTAATGAAAAACTGTTTTTT. Translating it yields CAVGTGANEKLFF.

The CDR3, as DNA: TGTGCCAGCAGCCCACAGGGGAATGAGCAGTTCTTC. Translated: CASSPQGNEQFF. The V call is TRBV28, the J call TRBJ2-1, with 7 bases that match TRBD1. The CDR3 runs 12 residues. V was pared by 6 bases and J by 7 bases, with 3 bases of the junction left unmatched. Germline values: CDR1 MDHEN, CDR2 SYDVKM.

In its sample, this clone was seen a few times. V gene TRBV24-1 combines with J gene TRBJ2-2; the match to TRBD2 covers 8 bases. The V segment lost 4 bases and the J segment 6 bases; nucleotides outside the gene matches: 9. CDR3 length: 16 residues. Germline-derived CDR1 and CDR2 are KGHDR and SFDVKD. The CDR3 protein is CATSDPGLVTPGELFF. In DNA, the CDR3 is TGTGCCACCAGTGACCCGGGACTAGTAACGCCCGGGGAGCTGTTTTTT.

V and J are TRBV9 and TRBJ1-6, with a possible D match to TRBD1 (6 bases). This CDR3 comprises 16 residues. V was cut by 0 bases and J by 7 bases, with 14 bases left in between. The germline CDR1 and CDR2 sequences are SGDLS and YYNGEE. The CDR3: CASSVAAGQTNSPLHF. In DNA, the CDR3 is TGTGCCAGCAGCGTAGCAGCAGGACAGACAAATTCACCCCTCCACTTT.

The V gene is TRBV11-3, the J gene TRBJ2-1, with D possibly being TRBD2 (6 bases). The CDR3 sequence is 12 residues long. The germline V and J ends were trimmed by 6 bases and 8 bases, with 11 bases remaining between them. The germline gives CDR1 SGHNT, CDR2 YENEEA. CDR3 in amino acids: CASRTGTHEQFF. CDR3 in DNA: TGTGCCAGCAGGACCGGGACTCATGAGCAGTTCTTC. The whole variable domain, filled in from reference TRBV11-3 and TRBJ2-1, reads EAGVVQSPRYKIIEKKQPVAFWCNPISGHNTLYWYLQNLGQGPELLIRYENEEAVDDSQLPKDRFSAERLKGVDSTLKIQPAELGDSAVYLCASRTGTHEQFFGPGTRLTVL.

The chain employs TRBV9 and TRBJ2-3; 9 nucleotides agree with TRBD1. Germline CDR1 reads SGDLS; CDR2 reads YYNGEE. Germline trimming cut 3 bases from V and 4 bases from J; bases unmatched to any gene: 3. The CDR3 length is 14 residues. CDR3 DNA: TGTGCCAGCAGCGGAACAGGGGGCGCAGATACGCAGTATTTT. Translation gives CASSGTGGADTQYF.

The rearrangement links TRBV9 to TRBJ2-5; 8 bases line up with TRBD2. This CDR3 region has 18 residues. From germline, CDR1 is SGDLS and CDR2 YYNGEE. Trimming removed 5 bases from V and 4 bases from J; junction bases left unmatched: 19. The CDR3 here is CASSPSGVSSGGPETQYF. The CDR3 DNA reads TGTGCCAGCAGTCCATCAGGGGTTTCTTCGGGGGGGCCAGAGACCCAGTACTTC.

This chain uses TRBV7-3 with TRBJ2-1; maybe TRBD2 (6 bases). The length of the CDR3 is 14 residues. The germline V and J ends were trimmed by 2 bases and 4 bases, with 9 bases remaining between them. The germline V gene has CDR1 SGHTA and CDR2 FQGTGA. DNA of the CDR3: TGTGCCAGCAGCTTAGACGGGAGATACAATGAGCAGTTCTTC. Protein: CASSLDGRYNEQFF.

The rearrangement joins TRBV6-1 to TRBJ2-7; 10 bases align to TRBD1. The J segment lost 2 bases and the V segment lost 4 bases, leaving 8 bases of the junction unmatched. The CDR3 has 16 amino acids. CDR1 is MNHNS, CDR2 SASEGT, per germline. The CDR3 nucleotides read TGTGCCAGCAGTGCTCTACTGGACAGGGGGACCTACGAGCAGTACTTC. It yields the protein CASSALLDRGTYEQYF.